The rows below give T cell receptor beta chains drawn from one sample of a study of regulatory T cells in long-lasting Graves disease. TCRdb re-called the multiplex PCR reads with MiXCR, one entry per CDR3 protein. This table holds 200,000 to 300,000 distinct CDR3 sequences, 20% found once. This specimen was peripheral blood mononuclear cells (PBMCs), taken at new diagnosis, from a patient treated with antithyroid drugs. Source of these receptors: a female donor with Graves disease. CDR3s include the opening cysteine and the closing phenylalanine or tryptophan. A D gene is named only where the DNA matches it firmly. Clone size is shown for a subset of rows, as once, few, many or a class of expanded clone.

>TRBD2|14|TRBJ2-1|many|TRBV2
CASSDSGNYNEQFF
TGTGCCAGCAGTGACAGCGGGAATTACAATGAGCAGTTCTTC
>TRBD1|13|TRBJ1-1|many|TRBV24-1
CATSDADRVEAFF
TGTGCCACCAGTGATGCGGACAGGGTGGAAGCTTTCTTT
>NA|12|TRBJ1-1|many|TRBV12-3/TRBV12-4
CASSSGHPEAFF
TGTGCCAGCAGTTCCGGACACCCTGAAGCTTTCTTT
>NA|13|TRBJ1-1|few|TRBV4-1
CASSLHTGVEAFF
TGCGCCAGCAGCCTCCACACCGGGGTTGAAGCTTTCTTT
>NA|14|TRBJ2-2|many|TRBV28
CASSFPGVTGELFF
TGTGCCAGCAGTTTTCCAGGGGTGACCGGGGAGCTGTTTTTT
>NA|14|TRBJ1-1|many|TRBV20-1
CSPKAGTGNTEAFF
TGCAGTCCCAAAGCCGGGACGGGGAACACTGAAGCTTTCTTT
>TRBD1|16|TRBJ2-5|few|TRBV12-3/TRBV12-4
CASSLETGTSFATQYF
TGTGCCAGCAGTTTAGAGACAGGGACGAGTTTTGCGACCCAGTACTTC
>TRBD2|12|TRBJ2-1|NA|TRBV20-1
CSVTGLAGRQFF
TGCAGTGTTACGGGACTAGCGGGACGGCAGTTCTTC
>NA|14|TRBJ2-5|NA|TRBV11-3
CASSFDGSGETQYF
TGTGCCAGCAGCTTTGACGGGAGCGGGGAGACCCAGTACTTC
>NA|12|TRBJ2-4|many|TRBV11-2
CASSLQRNIQYF
TGTGCCAGCAGCCTCCAAAGAAACATTCAGTACTTC
>TRBD1|15|TRBJ2-7|few|TRBV2
CASSVAGTADHEQYF
TGTGCCAGCAGTGTGGCCGGGACAGCAGACCACGAGCAGTACTTC
>TRBD1|15|TRBJ2-5|NA|TRBV28
CASSSRQGVFETQYF
TGTGCCAGCAGTTCCCGACAGGGGGTTTTCGAGACCCAGTACTTC
>TRBD1|14|TRBJ1-2|NA|TRBV29-1
CSVDNRGTYYGYTF
TGCAGCGTGGATAACAGGGGAACTTACTATGGCTACACCTTC
>TRBD1|18|TRBJ1-1|few|TRBV19
CASSTLVTGTLLNTEAFF
TGTGCCAGTAGTACCTTAGTGACAGGGACCTTGCTGAACACTGAAGCTTTCTTT
>TRBD1|15|TRBJ1-4|many|TRBV28
CASSLPGQGGEKLFF
TGTGCCAGCAGTTTGCCGGGACAGGGTGGTGAAAAACTGTTTTTT
>NA|16|TRBJ2-3|many|TRBV5-4
CASSQTLGWDTDTQYF
TGTGCCAGCAGCCAAACTTTGGGGTGGGACACAGATACGCAGTATTTT
>NA|13|TRBJ1-1|many|TRBV20-1
CSARRTLNTEAFF
TGCAGTGCTAGGCGCACATTGAACACTGAAGCTTTCTTT
>NA|16|TRBJ2-3|once|TRBV20-1
CSVPTGGGRDPDTQYF
TGCAGTGTCCCGACAGGGGGCGGGAGGGATCCAGATACGCAGTATTTT
>NA|16|TRBJ2-1|many|TRBV11-2
CASSFSPLGSYNEQFF
TGTGCCAGCAGCTTTTCCCCCCTCGGCTCCTACAATGAGCAGTTCTTC
>NA|14|TRBJ1-4|many|TRBV30
CAWSVRSGSEKLFF
TGTGCCTGGAGTGTAAGAAGTGGGAGCGAAAAACTGTTTTTT
>TRBD1|14|TRBJ2-7|many|TRBV28
CASTEGQGIHEQYF
TGTGCCAGCACCGAGGGACAGGGGATCCACGAGCAGTACTTC
>NA|14|TRBJ1-2|many|TRBV10-3
CAISEGQVNYGYTF
TGTGCCATCAGTGAAGGGCAGGTTAACTATGGCTACACCTTC
>TRBD1|14|TRBJ1-2|NA|TRBV19
CASSMAGGYYGYTF
TGTGCCAGTAGTATGGCAGGGGGATACTATGGCTACACCTTC
>NA|17|TRBJ1-5|medium-sized|TRBV11-3
CASSQNYGQPGMEPQHF
TGTGCCAGCAGCCAAAACTATGGACAGCCGGGCATGGAGCCCCAGCATTTT
>NA|18|TRBJ2-7|NA|TRBV3-2
CASSHSVSSGALGNEQYF
TGTGCCAGCAGCCATTCTGTTTCCTCGGGGGCCTTGGGTAACGAGCAGTACTTC
>NA|15|TRBJ2-7|many|TRBV18
CASSTFGRSSYEQYF
TGTGCCAGCTCAACCTTCGGCAGGAGTAGCTACGAGCAGTACTTC